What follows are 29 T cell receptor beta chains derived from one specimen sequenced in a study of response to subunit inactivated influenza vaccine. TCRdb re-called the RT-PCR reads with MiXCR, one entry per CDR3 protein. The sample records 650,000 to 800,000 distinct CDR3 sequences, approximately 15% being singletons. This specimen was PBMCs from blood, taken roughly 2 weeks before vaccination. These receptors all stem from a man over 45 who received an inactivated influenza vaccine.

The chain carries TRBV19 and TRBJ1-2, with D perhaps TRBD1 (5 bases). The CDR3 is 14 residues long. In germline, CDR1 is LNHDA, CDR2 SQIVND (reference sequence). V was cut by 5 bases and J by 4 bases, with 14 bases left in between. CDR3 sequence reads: CASSPGHNLYGYTF. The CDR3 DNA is TGTGCCAGTAGTCCCGGACACAACCTCTATGGCTACACCTTC.

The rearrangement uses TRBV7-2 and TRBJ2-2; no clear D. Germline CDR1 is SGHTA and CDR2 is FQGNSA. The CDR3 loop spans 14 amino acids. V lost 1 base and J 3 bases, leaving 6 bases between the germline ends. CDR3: CASSLVQHTGELFF. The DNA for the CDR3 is TGTGCCAGCAGCTTAGTCCAGCACACCGGGGAGCTGTTTTTT.

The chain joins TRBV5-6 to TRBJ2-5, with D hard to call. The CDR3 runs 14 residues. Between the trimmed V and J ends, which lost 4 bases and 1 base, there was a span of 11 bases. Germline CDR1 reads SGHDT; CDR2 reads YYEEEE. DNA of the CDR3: TGTGCCAGCAGCCGACGGCTTACCCAAGAGACCCAGTACTTC. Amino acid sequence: CASSRRLTQETQYF. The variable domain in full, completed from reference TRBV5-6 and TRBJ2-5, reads DAGVTQSPTHLIKTRGQQVTLRCSPKSGHDTVSWYQQALGQGPQFIFQYYEEEERQRGNFPDRFSGHQFPNYSSELNVNALLLGDSALYLCASSRRLTQETQYFGPGTRLLVL.

CDR3: CASSYLAPITSTDTQYF. The CDR3 region has the DNA TGTGCCAGCAGTTATCTAGCACCCATTACTAGCACAGATACGCAGTATTTT. The V and J genes are TRBV28 and TRBJ2-3, with a possible D match to TRBD2 (5 bases). This CDR3 spans 17 amino acids. The V end was cut by 4 bases, the J end by 0 bases, with 17 bases between. The germline CDR1 and CDR2 sequences are MDHEN and SYDVKM. Together with reference TRBV28 and TRBJ2-3, the CDR3 gives the full variable domain: DVKVTQSSRYLVKRTGEKVFLECVQDMDHENMFWYRQDPGLGLRLIYFSYDVKMKEKGDIPEGYSVSREKKERFSLILESASTNQTSMYLCASSYLAPITSTDTQYFGPGTRLTVL.

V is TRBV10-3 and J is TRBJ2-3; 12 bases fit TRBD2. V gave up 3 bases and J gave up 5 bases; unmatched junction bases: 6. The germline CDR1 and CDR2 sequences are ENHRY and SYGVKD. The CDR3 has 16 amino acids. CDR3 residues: CAISEALAGGQDTQYF. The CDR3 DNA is TGTGCCATCAGTGAAGCTCTAGCGGGGGGGCAAGATACGCAGTATTTT.

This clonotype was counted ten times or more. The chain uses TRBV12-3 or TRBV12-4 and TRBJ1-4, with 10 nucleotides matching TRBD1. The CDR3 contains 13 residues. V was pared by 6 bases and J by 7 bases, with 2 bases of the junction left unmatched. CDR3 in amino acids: CASSRDRGEKLFF. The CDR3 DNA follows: TGTGCCAGCAGCCGGGACAGGGGTGAAAAACTGTTTTTT.

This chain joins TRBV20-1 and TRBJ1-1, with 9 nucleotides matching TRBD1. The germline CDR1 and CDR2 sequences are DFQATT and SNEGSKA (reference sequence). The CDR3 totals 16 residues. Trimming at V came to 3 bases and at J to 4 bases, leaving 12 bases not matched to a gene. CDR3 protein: CSASPTGGLAVTEAFF. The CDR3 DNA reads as TGCAGTGCTAGCCCCACAGGGGGCCTTGCTGTCACTGAAGCTTTCTTT.

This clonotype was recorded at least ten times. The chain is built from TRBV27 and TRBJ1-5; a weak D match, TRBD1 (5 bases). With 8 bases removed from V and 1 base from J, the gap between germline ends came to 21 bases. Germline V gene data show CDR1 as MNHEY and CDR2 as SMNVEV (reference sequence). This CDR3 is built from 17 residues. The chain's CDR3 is CASAPRAGQSSNQPQHF. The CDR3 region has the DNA TGTGCCAGCGCACCCAGAGCGGGGCAGTCGAGCAATCAGCCCCAGCATTTT.

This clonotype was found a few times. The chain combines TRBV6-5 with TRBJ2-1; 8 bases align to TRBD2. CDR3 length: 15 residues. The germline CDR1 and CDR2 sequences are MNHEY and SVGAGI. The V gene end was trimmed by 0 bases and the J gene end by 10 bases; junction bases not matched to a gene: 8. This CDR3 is CASSYSGAGVGEQFF. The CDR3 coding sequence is TGTGCCAGCAGTTACTCGGGAGCGGGAGTAGGGGAGCAGTTCTTC.

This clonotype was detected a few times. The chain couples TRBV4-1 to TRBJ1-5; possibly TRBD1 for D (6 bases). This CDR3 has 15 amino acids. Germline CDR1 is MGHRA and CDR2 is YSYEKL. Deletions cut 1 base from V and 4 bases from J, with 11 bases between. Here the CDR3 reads CASSQAGTRNQPQHF. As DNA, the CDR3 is TGCGCCAGCAGCCAAGCCGGGACACGAAATCAGCCCCAGCATTTT.

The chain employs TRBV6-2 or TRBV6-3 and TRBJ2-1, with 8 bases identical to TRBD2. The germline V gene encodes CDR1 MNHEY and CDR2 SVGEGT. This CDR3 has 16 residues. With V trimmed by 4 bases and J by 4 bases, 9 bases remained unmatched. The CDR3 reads CASSSSWRGDYNEQFF. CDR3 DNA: TGTGCCAGCAGTTCGAGTTGGCGGGGGGATTACAATGAGCAGTTCTTC.

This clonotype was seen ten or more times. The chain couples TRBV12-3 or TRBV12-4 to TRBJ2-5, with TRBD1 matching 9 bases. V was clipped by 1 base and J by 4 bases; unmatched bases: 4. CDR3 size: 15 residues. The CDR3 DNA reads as TGTGCCAGCAGTTTAGGACAGGGGGGTGGAGAGACCCAGTACTTC. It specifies CASSLGQGGGETQYF.

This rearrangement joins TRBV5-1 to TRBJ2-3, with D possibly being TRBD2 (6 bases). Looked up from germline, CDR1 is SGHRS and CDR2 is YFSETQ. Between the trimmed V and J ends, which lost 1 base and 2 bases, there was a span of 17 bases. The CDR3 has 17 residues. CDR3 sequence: CASSLNQRAYNTDTQYF. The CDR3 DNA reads TGCGCCAGCAGCTTGAACCAGCGGGCCTATAACACAGATACGCAGTATTTT.

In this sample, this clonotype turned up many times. For the CDR3, the DNA is TGTGCCAGCAGCTCACGGCGATTCTCCTCCTACGAGCAGTACTTC. Its translation is CASSSRRFSSYEQYF. The V gene is TRBV7-8, the J gene TRBJ2-7, with no clear D. The V end was cut by 4 bases, the J end by 0 bases, with 13 bases between. This CDR3 spans 15 amino acids. Germline loops: CDR1 SGHVS, CDR2 FQNEAQ.

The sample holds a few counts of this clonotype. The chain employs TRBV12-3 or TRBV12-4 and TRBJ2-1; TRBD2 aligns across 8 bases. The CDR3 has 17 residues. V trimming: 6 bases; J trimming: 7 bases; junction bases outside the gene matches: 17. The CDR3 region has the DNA TGTGCCAGCAGCCATGACCGAACCGGGAGGGGTCGGAATGAGCAGTTCTTC. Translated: CASSHDRTGRGRNEQFF.

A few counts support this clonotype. The DNA of the CDR3 is TGTGCCAGCAGCCCATCCCCGGGACGGGTTAATTCACCCCTCCACTTT. This sequence encodes CASSPSPGRVNSPLHF. This chain joins TRBV3-1 and TRBJ1-6; D is perhaps TRBD1 (5 bases). The V gene lost 4 bases and the J gene lost 6 bases, with 16 bases spanning the gap. The V gene's germline CDR1 is LGHDT and CDR2 YNNKEL (reference sequence). The CDR3 has 16 amino acids.

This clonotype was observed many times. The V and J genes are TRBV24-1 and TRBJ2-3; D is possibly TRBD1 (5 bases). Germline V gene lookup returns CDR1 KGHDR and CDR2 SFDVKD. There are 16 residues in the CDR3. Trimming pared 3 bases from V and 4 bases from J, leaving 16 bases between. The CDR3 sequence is CATSDPDGWGPDTQYF. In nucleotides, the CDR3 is TGTGCCACCAGTGATCCCGACGGTTGGGGCCCAGATACGCAGTATTTT.

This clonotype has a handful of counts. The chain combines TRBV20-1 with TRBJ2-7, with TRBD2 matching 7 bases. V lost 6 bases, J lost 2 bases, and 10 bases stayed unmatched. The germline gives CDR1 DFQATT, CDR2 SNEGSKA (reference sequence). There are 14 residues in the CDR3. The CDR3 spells CSAGPSGHTYEQYF. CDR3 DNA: TGCAGTGCGGGTCCTAGCGGACATACCTACGAGCAGTACTTC.

The CDR3 DNA sequence: TGTGCCAGCAGCGTTGGCGATCCGGTTACCGAGCAGTACTTC. Translated: CASSVGDPVTEQYF. The chain is built from TRBV9 and TRBJ2-7, with unresolved D. V was clipped by 2 bases and J by 6 bases, with 15 bases between them. The CDR3 runs to 14 residues. CDR1 SGDLS and CDR2 YYNGEE come from the germline V gene.

CDR3 DNA sequence: TGTGCCAGCAGCGTGGGCAGATCGGAGACCCAGTACTTC. Protein: CASSVGRSETQYF. The V and J genes are TRBV9 and TRBJ2-5; D gene uncertain. Trimming cost V 2 bases and J 5 bases, with 10 bases left between them. The CDR3 consists of 13 residues. In germline, CDR1 is SGDLS, CDR2 YYNGEE.

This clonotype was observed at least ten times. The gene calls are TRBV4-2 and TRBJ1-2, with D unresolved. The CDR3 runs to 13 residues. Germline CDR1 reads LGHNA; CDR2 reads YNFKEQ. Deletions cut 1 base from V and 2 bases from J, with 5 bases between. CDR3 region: CASSQGPNYGYTF. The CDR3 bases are TGTGCCAGCAGCCAAGGGCCCAACTATGGCTACACCTTC.

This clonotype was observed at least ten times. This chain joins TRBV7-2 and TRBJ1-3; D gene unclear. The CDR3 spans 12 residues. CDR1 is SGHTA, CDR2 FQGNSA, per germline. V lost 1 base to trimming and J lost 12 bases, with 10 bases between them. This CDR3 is CASSLVGLGIYF. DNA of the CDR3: TGTGCCAGCAGCTTAGTAGGCCTGGGCATATATTTT.

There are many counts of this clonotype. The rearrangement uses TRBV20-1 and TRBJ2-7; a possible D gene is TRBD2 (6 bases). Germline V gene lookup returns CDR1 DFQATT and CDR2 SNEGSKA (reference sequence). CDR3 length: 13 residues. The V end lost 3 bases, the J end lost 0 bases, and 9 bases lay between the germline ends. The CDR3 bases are TGCAGTGCTAGTCGGAGGGCCTCCTACGAGCAGTACTTC. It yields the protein CSASRRASYEQYF.

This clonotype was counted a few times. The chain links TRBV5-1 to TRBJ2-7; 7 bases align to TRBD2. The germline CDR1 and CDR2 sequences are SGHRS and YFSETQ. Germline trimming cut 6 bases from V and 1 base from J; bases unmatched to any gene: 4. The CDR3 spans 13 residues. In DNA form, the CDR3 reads TGCGCCAGCACGGGAGGAAATTCCTACGAGCAGTACTTC. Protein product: CASTGGNSYEQYF.

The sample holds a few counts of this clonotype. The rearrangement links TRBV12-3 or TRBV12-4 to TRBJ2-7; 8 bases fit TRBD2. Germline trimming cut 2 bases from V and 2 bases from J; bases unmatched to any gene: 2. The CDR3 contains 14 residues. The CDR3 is CASSLRGGPYEQYF. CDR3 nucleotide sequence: TGTGCCAGCAGTTTACGCGGGGGGCCCTACGAGCAGTACTTC.

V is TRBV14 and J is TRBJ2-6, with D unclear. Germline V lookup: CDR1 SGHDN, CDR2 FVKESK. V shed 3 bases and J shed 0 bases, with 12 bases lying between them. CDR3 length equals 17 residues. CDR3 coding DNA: TGTGCCAGCAGCCAGTACCTTCGGATCTCTGGGGCCAACGTCCTGACTTTC. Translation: CASSQYLRISGANVLTF.

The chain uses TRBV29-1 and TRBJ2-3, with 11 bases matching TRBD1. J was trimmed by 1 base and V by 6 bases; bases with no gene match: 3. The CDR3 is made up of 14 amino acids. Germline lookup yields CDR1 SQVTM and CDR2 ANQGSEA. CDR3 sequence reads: CSVGQGARTDTQYF. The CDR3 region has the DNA TGCAGCGTCGGACAGGGGGCTCGCACAGATACGCAGTATTTT.

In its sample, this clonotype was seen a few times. The CDR3 nucleotides read TGCGCCAGCAGCCCGCCCTCAGGTTCCGGGGAGCTGTTTTTT. It specifies CASSPPSGSGELFF. V is TRBV5-1 and J is TRBJ2-2; D not resolved. V was trimmed by 4 bases and J by 6 bases, leaving 13 bases between them. The CDR3 spans 14 residues. The germline gives CDR1 SGHRS, CDR2 YFSETQ.

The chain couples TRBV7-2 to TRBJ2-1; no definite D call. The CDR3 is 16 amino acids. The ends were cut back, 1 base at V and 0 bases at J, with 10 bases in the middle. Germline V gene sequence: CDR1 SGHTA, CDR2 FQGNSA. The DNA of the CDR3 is TGTGCCAGCAGCTTAGGTCCGATCAACTCCTACAATGAGCAGTTCTTC. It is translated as CASSLGPINSYNEQFF. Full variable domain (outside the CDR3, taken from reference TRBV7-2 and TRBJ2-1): GAGVSQSPSNKVTEKGKDVELRCDPISGHTALYWYRQSLGQGLEFLIYFQGNSAPDKSGLPSDRFSAERTGGSVSTLTIQRTQQEDSAVYLCASSLGPINSYNEQFFGPGTRLTVL.